This T cell receptor beta chain was identified during a study of blood T cell repertoires in COVID-19. In its sample, this clone was seen once. V was trimmed by 4 bases and J by 5 bases, leaving 14 bases between them. CDR1 is SQVTM and CDR2 is ANQGSEA in the germline V gene. The CDR3 is made up of 13 amino acids. Cohort 3 recovered donors had two negative PCRs, clearance, or symptom resolution. Assay used: immunoSEQ multiplex PCR; TCRdb lists only in-frame clones, some missing. The top ten hold approximately 0.65% of the sample, which has a few hundred thousand clones, less than 95% seen once. This receptor was taken from a man between 18 and 29 years old who had recovered from COVID-19. Sequences were obtained from PBMCs or T cells enriched from blood (not recorded which). J is TRBJ1-1 and V is TRBV29-1, with D uncertain. The CDR3 sequence is CSVGTKLGTEAFF. Here the CDR3 DNA reads TGCAGCGTTGGGACTAAACTGGGGACTGAAGCTTTCTTT.